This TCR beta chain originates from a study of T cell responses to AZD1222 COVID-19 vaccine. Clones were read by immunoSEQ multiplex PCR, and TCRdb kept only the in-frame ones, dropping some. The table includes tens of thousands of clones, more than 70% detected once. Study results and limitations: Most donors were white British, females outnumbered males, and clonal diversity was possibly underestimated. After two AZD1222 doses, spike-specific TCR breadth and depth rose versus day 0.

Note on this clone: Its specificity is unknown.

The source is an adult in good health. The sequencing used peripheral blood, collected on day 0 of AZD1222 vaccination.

The CDR3 loop is CASSLSSFFDSVSPKTTQYF. Written as DNA, the CDR3 is TGTGCCAGCAGTTTATCATCGTTTTTCGACAGTGTTAGTCCGAAGACTACGCAGTATTTT. The genes are TRBV27 and TRBJ2-3; D is possibly TRBD1 (5 bases). V was shortened by 0 bases and J by 8 bases, with 30 bases between the two germline ends. The germline V gene has CDR1 MNHEY and CDR2 SMNVEV (reference sequence). The CDR3 has 20 amino acids.